The 21 T cell receptor beta chains below were found in one sample sequenced in a study of cytomegalovirus exposure and HLA in healthy donors listed by TCRdb under 2017. Receptor amplification or capture employed the immunoSEQ multiplex PCR assay. For the multiplex PCR, a mixture combining 60 forward primers for TCR Vbeta segments and 13 reverse primers for TCR Jbeta segments was used. Entries here come from immuneACCESS through TCRdb and include only in-frame sequences with V and J called. Some clones fail to appear in such tables; in the studies checked, an unresolved V gene covers under half of the shortfall, and the cause of the remainder is unknown. The sample table records about 160,000 clones; around four fifths of these occur just once. The ten largest clones add up to about 2% of the sample. The sequencing input was PBMCs. The receptor source for this set is a female donor in good health and CMV-seronegative.

This chain joins TRBV5-4 and TRBJ2-2, with a tentative D call TRBD2 (6 bases). CDR1 SGHNT and CDR2 YYREEE come from the germline V gene (reference sequence). The CDR3 sequence is 15 residues long. V was clipped by 4 bases and J by 4 bases, with 14 bases between them. The CDR3 protein is CASSRVADSTGELFF. The CDR3 DNA sequence: TGTGCCAGCAGCCGGGTAGCGGACTCCACCGGGGAGCTGTTTTTT.

The DNA of the CDR3 is TGTGCCAGCAGCGACCAACTTGGGGGGACGAGCTCCTACAATGAGCAGTTCTTC. Translation: CASSDQLGGTSSYNEQFF. The rearrangement joins TRBV7-8 to TRBJ2-1; TRBD2 is a possible D gene (6 bases). V lost 5 bases and J lost 0, with 20 bases in between. Germline V lookup: CDR1 SGHVS, CDR2 FQNEAQ. The CDR3 length is 18 residues. The variable domain in full, completed from reference TRBV7-8 and TRBJ2-1, reads GAGVSQSPRYKVAKRGQDVALRCDPISGHVSLFWYQQALGQGPEFLTYFQNEAQLDKSGLPSDRFFAERPEGSVSTLKIQRTQQEDSAVYLCASSDQLGGTSSYNEQFFGPGTRLTVL.

V gene TRBV7-9 combines with J gene TRBJ1-1, with a possible D match to TRBD1 (5 bases). The CDR3 runs to 15 residues. Germline lookup yields CDR1 SEHNR and CDR2 FQNEAQ (reference sequence). The V gene lost 2 bases and the J gene lost 1 base, with 11 bases spanning the gap. CDR3 sequence reads: CASSLLGAENTEAFF. Written as DNA, the CDR3 is TGTGCCAGCAGCTTATTAGGGGCGGAGAACACTGAAGCTTTCTTT.

Concerning this clone: At one boundary the junction diverges from the germline segment, which might be a read error. The J gene is TRBJ1-2, the V gene TRBV2; D might be TRBD1 (5 bases). Germline V gene lookup returns CDR1 SNHLY and CDR2 FYNNEI. This CDR3 comprises 13 residues. CDR3 in amino acids: CASSDGGNYGHTF. The CDR3 DNA reads TGTGCCAGCAGTGACGGGGGGAACTATGGCCACACCTTC.

The chain couples TRBV30 to TRBJ2-7; 11 positions agree with TRBD2. V lost 1 base and J lost 4; bases outside the gene matches: 6. The CDR3 runs 15 residues. The germline gives CDR1 GTSNPN, CDR2 SVGIG (reference sequence). CDR3 loop: CAWSDIGTSGYEQYF. DNA of the CDR3: TGTGCCTGGAGTGATATAGGGACTAGCGGTTACGAGCAGTACTTC.

V usage is TRBV4-2 and J usage is TRBJ1-5; D is undetermined. Germline-derived CDR1 and CDR2 are LGHNA and YNFKEQ. The CDR3 has 13 amino acids. V was shortened by 0 bases and J by 5 bases, with 5 bases between the two germline ends. CDR3 nucleotides: TGTGCCAGCAGCCAAGATCCGTATCAGCCCCAGCATTTT. It yields the protein CASSQDPYQPQHF.

V and J are TRBV7-3 and TRBJ2-1; tentative D call: TRBD1 (5 bases). V was trimmed by 2 bases and J by 3 bases, leaving 11 bases between them. This CDR3 comprises 15 residues. In germline, CDR1 is SGHTA, CDR2 FQGTGA. The CDR3 nucleotides are TGTGCCAGCAGCTTAGGGGCGGCCGGCTACAATGAGCAGTTCTTC. Protein sequence: CASSLGAAGYNEQFF.

The chain joins TRBV2 to TRBJ1-2; D not resolved. The CDR3 consists of 12 residues. Germline lookup yields CDR1 SNHLY and CDR2 FYNNEI. Trimming shortened V by 10 bases and J by 1 base, and 10 bases separated the two germline ends. The CDR3: CAMVLSNYGYTF. The CDR3 DNA reads TGTGCCATGGTGCTCAGTAACTATGGCTACACCTTC.

In its sample, this clone was seen once. The chain employs TRBV2 and TRBJ2-2; TRBD2 is a possible D gene (6 bases). V was trimmed by 2 bases and J by 5 bases, leaving 12 bases between them. Germline V gene data show CDR1 as SNHLY and CDR2 as FYNNEI. This CDR3 has 15 residues. The CDR3 loop is CASSELGGWTGELFF. The CDR3 DNA follows: TGTGCCAGCAGTGAATTGGGGGGATGGACCGGGGAGCTGTTTTTT.

The chain links TRBV2 to TRBJ1-5; D may be TRBD1 (6 bases). The CDR3 length is 15 residues. Germline CDR1 is SNHLY and CDR2 is FYNNEI. Deletions cut 6 bases from V and 5 bases from J, with 17 bases between. CDR3 coding DNA: TGTGCCAGCAGGGTGGGACATTTCGTAGATCAGCCCCAGCATTTT. Its protein is CASRVGHFVDQPQHF.

This chain joins TRBV25-1 and TRBJ2-2, with D perhaps TRBD1 (5 bases). The ends were cut back, 6 bases at V and 5 bases at J, with 13 bases in the middle. CDR1 and CDR2 from the germline V gene are MGHDK and SYGVNS. The CDR3 loop spans 14 amino acids. The CDR3 DNA sequence: TGTGCCAGCAGAGCCGACAGCCTGACCGGGGAGCTGTTTTTT. Its translation: CASRADSLTGELFF.

The rearrangement uses TRBV7-6 and TRBJ1-2, with D hard to call. The germline V gene encodes CDR1 SGHVS and CDR2 FNYEAQ. The CDR3 loop spans 13 amino acids. Trimming stripped 0 bases from V and 6 bases from J, with 8 bases between. This CDR3 is CASSLAAGNGYTF. The CDR3, as DNA: TGTGCCAGCAGCTTAGCGGCGGGAAATGGCTACACCTTC.

The V gene is TRBV5-4, the J gene TRBJ1-1; no reliable D call. This CDR3 contains 13 residues. V lost 6 bases to trimming and J lost 1 base, with 10 bases between them. Germline-derived CDR1 and CDR2 are SGHNT and YYREEE (reference sequence). Here the CDR3 DNA reads TGTGCCAGCATCATGAGTAAGAACACTGAAGCTTTCTTT. Amino acids: CASIMSKNTEAFF.

J is TRBJ2-5 and V is TRBV2; 11 bases are shared with TRBD2. V dropped 2 bases and J dropped 4; count of bases not matched to a gene: 6. Germline V gene sequence: CDR1 SNHLY, CDR2 FYNNEI. This CDR3 contains 16 residues. This chain's CDR3 is CASSEPSGGFGETQYF. CDR3 nucleotide sequence: TGTGCCAGCAGTGAACCTAGCGGGGGGTTCGGAGAGACCCAGTACTTC.

In the case of this clone: A read error may produce the germline difference seen at one junction end. The chain combines TRBV7-9 with TRBJ2-7, with TRBD2 matching 10 bases. This CDR3 has 18 amino acids. Germline CDR1 reads SEHNR; CDR2 reads FQNEAQ (reference sequence). CDR3 DNA sequence: TGTTCCAGCAGCTCCAAGGTTGGGCTAGCGGGAGCCCCCTACGAGCAGTACTTC. Its translation is CSSSSKVGLAGAPYEQYF.

The rearrangement joins TRBV5-1 to TRBJ1-1; the D gene is possibly TRBD1 (6 bases). Trimming took 4 bases from V and 5 from J, leaving 15 bases between them. The V gene's germline CDR1 is SGHRS and CDR2 YFSETQ. The CDR3 has 14 residues. CDR3 DNA: TGCGCCAGCAGCGCCCCGGGACATCTAACTGAAGCTTTCTTT. Protein: CASSAPGHLTEAFF.

This sequence joins TRBV6-1 and TRBJ2-7; TRBD1 might be the D (8 bases). CDR1 is MNHNS and CDR2 is SASEGT in the germline V gene. This CDR3 is 15 amino acids long. Trimming stripped 5 bases from V and 4 bases from J, with 18 bases between. This chain's CDR3 is CASSLNTGGGYEQYF. CDR3 coding DNA: TGTGCCAGCAGTCTAAATACAGGGGGAGGGTACGAGCAGTACTTC.

The V call is TRBV18, the J call TRBJ1-3, with TRBD1 identical over 8 bases. Germline lookup yields CDR1 KGHSH and CDR2 LQKENI. With V trimmed by 5 bases and J by 2 bases, 2 bases remained unmatched. This CDR3 is 14 amino acids long. The CDR3 region has the DNA TGTGCCAGCTCAGAGACAGGGGCTGGAAACACCATATATTTT. The encoded protein is CASSETGAGNTIYF.

This chain uses TRBV5-6 with TRBJ1-4, with D possibly TRBD1 on 5 matching bases. Germline CDR1 is SGHDT and CDR2 is YYEEEE. CDR3 size: 14 residues. The V and J ends lost 4 bases and 5 bases respectively, with 12 bases between them. The CDR3 is CASSRWGGNEKLFF. The CDR3 region has the DNA TGTGCCAGCAGCCGTTGGGGGGGAAATGAAAAACTGTTTTTT. Supplemented by reference TRBV5-6 and TRBJ1-4, the full variable domain reads DAGVTQSPTHLIKTRGQQVTLRCSPKSGHDTVSWYQQALGQGPQFIFQYYEEEERQRGNFPDRFSGHQFPNYSSELNVNALLLGDSALYLCASSRWGGNEKLFFGSGTQLSVL.

The rearrangement uses TRBV19 and TRBJ1-2; D perhaps matches TRBD1 (5 bases). Trimming took 4 bases from V and 6 from J, leaving 18 bases between them. Germline V gene data show CDR1 as LNHDA and CDR2 as SQIVND (reference sequence). The CDR3 spans 15 residues. CDR3 sequence (DNA): TGTGCCAGTAGTACCAGAAGGACACCGCCTGATGGCTACACCTTC. Translation gives CASSTRRTPPDGYTF.

The J gene is TRBJ2-1, the V gene TRBV7-3; TRBD2 aligns across 10 bases. Germline V gene sequence: CDR1 SGHTA, CDR2 FQGTGA. This CDR3 comprises 16 residues. The junction had 12 bases not matched to a gene; V was cut back by 5 bases and J by 8 bases. The CDR3 bases are TGTGCCAGCAGCCCCCAATTAGCGGGGGGAACGGATGAGCAGTTCTTC. This sequence encodes CASSPQLAGGTDEQFF.